Below, 10 T cell receptor beta chains from the same sample are listed, as sequenced in a study of shared clonotypes between healthy human individuals. Clones were sequenced by immunoSEQ multiplex PCR, and TCRdb holds only the in-frame ones, with some missing. Of over a million clones in the sample, under 80% were seen once. The sample comprised memory CD4+ T cells sorted from blood. Subset meaning: CD45RA-negative fraction. The receptors come from a man aged 18-30 years in good health.

The rearrangement joins TRBV10-3 to TRBJ1-1; D not resolved. CDR1 is ENHRY, CDR2 SYGVKD, per germline. The CDR3 consists of 14 residues. The V and J ends lost 4 bases and 2 bases respectively, with 11 bases between them. In DNA form, the CDR3 reads TGTGCCATCAGTGTAGTGGCGGGAAACACTGAAGCTTTCTTT. Its protein product is CAISVVAGNTEAFF.

CDR3 region: CASSPLTGVDYEQYF. The CDR3 DNA is TGTGCCAGCTCACCACTGACAGGGGTCGATTACGAGCAGTACTTC. This rearrangement joins TRBV18 to TRBJ2-7; 8 nucleotides match TRBD1. CDR3 size: 15 residues. V was clipped by 1 base and J by 4 bases; unmatched bases: 6. Germline V gene sequence: CDR1 KGHSH, CDR2 LQKENI.

This chain's CDR3 is CASSDRGITDTQYF. The CDR3 DNA reads TGTGCCAGCAGTGACCGAGGTATTACAGATACGCAGTATTTT. The rearrangement uses TRBV6-4 and TRBJ2-3; D ambiguous. Trimming removed 2 bases at V and 3 bases at J, with 9 bases between. Germline CDR1 reads MRHNA; CDR2 reads SNTAGT. The CDR3 spans 14 residues.

The chain is built from TRBV28 and TRBJ1-6, with D maybe TRBD1 (5 bases). CDR1 MDHEN and CDR2 SYDVKM come from the germline V gene. This CDR3 is 16 amino acids long. Trimming stripped 7 bases from V and 0 bases from J, with 13 bases between. The CDR3, as DNA: TGTGCCAGCATCTCGGGGGGGGACTCCTATAATTCACCCCTCCACTTT. It translates to CASISGGDSYNSPLHF.

This chain links TRBV30 with TRBJ1-4, with D possibly matching TRBD1 (5 bases). V dropped 4 bases and J dropped 8 bases, with 14 bases sitting between them. Germline V gives CDR1 GTSNPN, CDR2 SVGIG (reference sequence). The CDR3 consists of 13 residues. This CDR3 reads CAWKVGQGEKLFF. Here the CDR3 DNA reads TGTGCCTGGAAAGTTGGGCAGGGCGAAAAACTGTTTTTT.

Worth noting for this clone: This CDR3 is also generated by other DNA sequences in the sample. The chain has TRBV20-1 and TRBJ2-3, with unresolved D. This CDR3 is 11 amino acids long. The germline V gene has CDR1 DFQATT and CDR2 SNEGSKA (reference sequence). Trimming cost V 1 base and J 5 bases, with 4 bases left between them. CDR3 sequence: CSARVGDTQYF. For the CDR3, the DNA is TGCAGTGCTAGAGTAGGAGATACGCAGTATTTT.

The CDR3 reads CAWRMVAGREDTQYF. In DNA, the CDR3 is TGTGCCTGGAGAATGGTCGCGGGGAGAGAAGATACGCAGTATTTT. The chain recombines TRBV30 with TRBJ2-3, with D maybe TRBD2 (6 bases). The CDR3 consists of 15 residues. CDR1 and CDR2 from the germline V gene are GTSNPN and SVGIG (reference sequence). Trimming shortened V by 3 bases and J by 5 bases, and 18 bases separated the two germline ends.

This chain connects TRBV7-2 to TRBJ2-3, with 9 bases identical to TRBD2. There are 16 residues in the CDR3. J gave up 3 bases and V 4 bases, and 8 bases lay outside the gene matches. Germline V CDR1 and CDR2: SGHTA, FQGNSA. CDR3 DNA: TGTGCCAGCAGCTGGGCGGGAGGGCCGGGGACAGATACGCAGTATTTT. Amino acids: CASSWAGGPGTDTQYF.

The count of this clone is one. The chain recombines TRBV6-5 with TRBJ1-6; the D gene is possibly TRBD1 (6 bases). V lost 6 bases and J lost 4, with 13 bases in between. Germline lookup yields CDR1 MNHEY and CDR2 SVGAGI. The CDR3 consists of 15 residues. CDR3 loop: CASSLGTPYNSPLHF. The CDR3 DNA reads TGTGCCAGCAGCCTCGGGACACCTTATAATTCACCCCTCCACTTT.

The rearrangement uses TRBV15 and TRBJ2-1; 14 bases are shared with TRBD2. V lost 5 bases, J lost 2 bases, and 5 bases stayed unmatched. The length of the CDR3 is 17 residues. Germline V lookup: CDR1 LNHNV, CDR2 YYDKDF (reference sequence). CDR3 amino acids: CATSRGTSGSAYNEQFF. In DNA form, the CDR3 reads TGTGCCACCAGCCGCGGGACTAGCGGGAGTGCCTACAATGAGCAGTTCTTC.